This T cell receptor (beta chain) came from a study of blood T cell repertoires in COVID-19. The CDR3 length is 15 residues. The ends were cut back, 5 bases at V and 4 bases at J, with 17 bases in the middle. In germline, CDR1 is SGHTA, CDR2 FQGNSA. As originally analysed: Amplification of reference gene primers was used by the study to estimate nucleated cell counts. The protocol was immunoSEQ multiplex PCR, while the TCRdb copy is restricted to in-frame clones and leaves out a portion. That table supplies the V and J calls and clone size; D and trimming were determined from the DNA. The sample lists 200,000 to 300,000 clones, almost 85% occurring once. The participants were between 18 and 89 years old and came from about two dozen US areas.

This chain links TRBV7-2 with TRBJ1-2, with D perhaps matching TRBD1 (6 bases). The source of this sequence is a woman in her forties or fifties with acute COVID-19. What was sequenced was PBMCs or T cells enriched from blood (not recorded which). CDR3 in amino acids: CASSPRTAFSYGYTF. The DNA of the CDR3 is TGTGCCAGCAGCCCCCGGACAGCGTTCAGCTATGGCTACACCTTC.